This entry lists 28 T cell receptor beta chains sequenced from one sample in a study of blood T cell repertoires in COVID-19. Assay: immunoSEQ multiplex PCR; the TCRdb copy retains only in-frame clones and omits some. The table has fewer than 500,000 clones, approximately 90% seen once. The sample consisted of peripheral blood. Receptors were obtained from a woman in her 30s with acute or convalescent COVID-19.

This sequence joins TRBV5-6 and TRBJ1-6; D unresolved. CDR1 is SGHDT, CDR2 YYEEEE, per germline. The CDR3 has 16 residues. The V and J ends lost 2 bases and 0 bases respectively, with 9 bases between them. The CDR3 sequence is CASSFSSSSYNSPLHF. The CDR3 DNA follows: TGTGCCAGCAGCTTTTCGTCGAGCTCCTATAATTCACCCCTCCACTTT.

The CDR3 DNA follows: TGCGCCAGCAGGGTCCCGGGACAGGGGATAGGGCAGTATTTT. Translated, it gives CASRVPGQGIGQYF. The chain joins TRBV5-1 to TRBJ2-3, with 10 nucleotides matching TRBD1. The CDR3 runs 14 residues. V trimming: 5 bases; J trimming: 11 bases; junction bases outside the gene matches: 11. Germline CDR1 is SGHRS and CDR2 is YFSETQ.

This chain links TRBV12-1 with TRBJ2-4; TRBD2, as called in the table, went unchecked against the DNA. TRBV12-1 is a known pseudogene. This CDR3 has 17 residues. The CDR3 nucleotides are TGTGCCAGCAGCTTATGGAAACACCCTAGTGCCAAAAACATTCAGTACTTC. Encoded protein: CASSLWKHPSAKNIQYF.

This chain links TRBV9 with TRBJ2-1, with a tentative D call TRBD2 (6 bases). V lost 3 bases, J lost 2 bases, and 12 bases lay in between. Germline lookup yields CDR1 SGDLS and CDR2 YYNGEE. CDR3 length equals 15 residues. CDR3 nucleotides: TGTGCCAGCAGCGCGAGTGGGGGGACCTACAATGAGCAGTTCTTC. Amino acids: CASSASGGTYNEQFF.

The chain carries TRBV4-1 and TRBJ2-7; tentative D call: TRBD1 (6 bases). V shed 4 bases and J shed 2 bases, with 12 bases lying between them. Germline CDR1 MGHRA, CDR2 YSYEKL. The CDR3 length is 14 residues. CDR3 nucleotide sequence: TGCGCCAGCAGCCTCGGACAGCTTCCCTACGAGCAGTACTTC. Translation: CASSLGQLPYEQYF.

The chain links TRBV5-1 to TRBJ2-7; unclear D gene. The CDR3 sequence is 12 residues long. V lost 4 bases and J 6 bases, leaving 11 bases between the germline ends. The germline gives CDR1 SGHRS, CDR2 YFSETQ. This chain's CDR3 is CASSPSRFEQYF. The DNA of the CDR3 is TGCGCCAGCAGCCCGAGCCGGTTCGAGCAGTACTTC.

This clone was counted once. This sequence joins TRBV5-1 and TRBJ2-2, with D perhaps TRBD1 (6 bases). Germline CDR1 reads SGHRS; CDR2 reads YFSETQ. The CDR3 consists of 16 residues. The V end was cut by 4 bases, the J end by 0 bases, with 13 bases between. Here the CDR3 reads CASSRRGHANTGELFF. The CDR3 coding sequence is TGCGCCAGCAGCCGCCGGGGACACGCGAACACCGGGGAGCTGTTTTTT.

V is TRBV7-9 and J is TRBJ1-2, with D uncertain. Trimming cost V 1 base and J 4 bases, with 13 bases left between them. CDR1 is SEHNR, CDR2 FQNEAQ, per germline (reference sequence). This CDR3 region has 15 residues. The CDR3 DNA is TGTGCCAGCAGCTTAGGCGGGCGGGATCTCTATGGCTACACCTTC. Encoded protein: CASSLGGRDLYGYTF.

The chain couples TRBV7-8 to TRBJ2-3, with D perhaps matching TRBD2 (5 bases). Trimming cost V 5 bases and J 1 base, with 13 bases left between them. Germline CDR1 is SGHVS and CDR2 is FQNEAQ. CDR3 size: 15 residues. The CDR3 bases are TGTGCCAGCAGCCCTTTAGCCGGGGGCACAGATACGCAGTATTTT. It encodes CASSPLAGGTDTQYF.

This clone was observed a single time. The chain is built from TRBV6-5 and TRBJ2-2; 9 bases align to TRBD2. CDR3 size: 15 residues. Germline assignment: CDR1 MNHEY and CDR2 SVGAGI. V lost 10 bases, J lost 0 bases, and 6 bases stayed unmatched. The CDR3, as DNA: TGTGCCACGGTGGCGGGGGGGCCGAACACCGGGGAGCTGTTTTTT. This sequence encodes CATVAGGPNTGELFF.

V and J are TRBV7-2 and TRBJ1-6, with 8 bases fitting TRBD1. Germline lookup yields CDR1 SGHTA and CDR2 FQGNSA. V was pared by 0 bases and J by 8 bases, with 3 bases of the junction left unmatched. The CDR3 extends over 15 amino acids. CDR3 bases: TGTGCCAGCAGCTTAGCCCGGGACAGGTATTCACCCCTCCACTTT. The encoded protein is CASSLARDRYSPLHF.

CDR3 DNA: TGTGCCAGTTCCCTAGCAGCTAGCACAGATACGCAGTATTTT. Translation gives CASSLAASTDTQYF. The gene calls are TRBV2 and TRBJ2-3; maybe TRBD2 (5 bases). V lost 9 bases and J lost 0, with 13 bases in between. The CDR3 is made up of 14 amino acids. Germline values: CDR1 SNHLY, CDR2 FYNNEI.

V is TRBV2 and J is TRBJ2-5, with 7 positions matching TRBD1. The CDR3 contains 12 residues. Germline trimming cut 9 bases from V and 5 bases from J; bases unmatched to any gene: 6. Germline assignment: CDR1 SNHLY and CDR2 FYNNEI. For the CDR3, the DNA is TGTGCCAGTACAGGGGCGGCGGAGACCCAGTACTTC. It encodes CASTGAAETQYF. Variable domain in full (rest from reference TRBV2 and TRBJ2-5): EPEVTQTPSHQVTQMGQEVILRCVPISNHLYFYWYRQILGQKVEFLVSFYNNEISEKSEIFDDQFSVERPDGSNFTLKIRSTKLEDSAMYFCASTGAAETQYFGPGTRLLVL.

V usage is TRBV18 and J usage is TRBJ2-7; D gene uncertain. Trimming shortened V by 0 bases and J by 1 base, and 10 bases separated the two germline ends. Germline V gene data show CDR1 as KGHSH and CDR2 as LQKENI. The CDR3 totals 15 residues. The CDR3 region is CASSPPTTASYEQYF. Here the CDR3 DNA reads TGTGCCAGCTCACCACCTACCACCGCGTCCTACGAGCAGTACTTC.

This clone was detected only a few times. V is TRBV14 and J is TRBJ2-1; possible D gene TRBD1, 5 bases. The CDR3 is made up of 16 amino acids. CDR1 and CDR2 (germline): SGHDN, FVKESK. V was pared by 3 bases and J by 3 bases, with 15 bases between. CDR3 sequence reads: CASSHPPGLHYNEQFF. Here the CDR3 DNA reads TGTGCCAGCAGCCATCCCCCAGGGCTCCACTACAATGAGCAGTTCTTC.

The V gene is TRBV9, the J gene TRBJ2-7, with TRBD1 identical over 9 bases. The junction had 6 bases not matched to a gene; V was cut back by 4 bases and J by 4 bases. The CDR3 covers 14 residues. Germline values: CDR1 SGDLS, CDR2 YYNGEE. This CDR3 is CASSLRDRDYEQYF. The CDR3 region has the DNA TGTGCCAGCAGCCTTCGGGACAGGGATTACGAGCAGTACTTC.

This sequence joins TRBV5-1 and TRBJ1-1; a weak D match, TRBD1 (5 bases). Germline V gives CDR1 SGHRS, CDR2 YFSETQ. This CDR3 comprises 14 residues. V was shortened by 1 base and J by 2 bases, with 9 bases between the two germline ends. The CDR3 here is CASSLLGPNTEAFF. CDR3 DNA: TGCGCCAGCAGCTTGTTGGGGCCAAACACTGAAGCTTTCTTT.

The rearrangement joins TRBV7-8 to TRBJ2-7, with D perhaps matching TRBD2 (5 bases). V lost 6 bases and J lost 4, with 13 bases in between. In germline, CDR1 is SGHVS, CDR2 FQNEAQ. CDR3 length: 13 residues. CDR3 nucleotides: TGTGCCAGCAGTCGGACGGGGTCGTACGAGCAGTACTTC. The encoded protein is CASSRTGSYEQYF.

V and J are TRBV10-3 and TRBJ1-2; 11 nucleotides agree with TRBD1. CDR3 size: 16 residues. Germline CDR1 and CDR2: ENHRY and SYGVKD. J lost 5 bases, V lost 2 bases, and 7 bases had no gene match. CDR3 bases: TGTGCCATCAGTGAGGAGGGACAGGGGGGTTTATATGGCTACACCTTC. Translating it yields CAISEEGQGGLYGYTF.

The V and J genes are TRBV4-1 and TRBJ1-6; the D gene is possibly TRBD1 (5 bases). Trimming left V 4 bases short and J 7 bases short, with 26 bases between. The germline V gene encodes CDR1 MGHRA and CDR2 YSYEKL. This CDR3 contains 19 residues. CDR3 coding DNA: TGCGCCAGCAGCCCCCGCCTATTCCCCGCGCGGGGGGTGAATTCACCCCTCCACTTT. Its translation is CASSPRLFPARGVNSPLHF.

This chain links TRBV11-1 with TRBJ2-3; D call uncertain. The length of the CDR3 is 15 residues. CDR1 SGHAT and CDR2 FQDESV come from the germline V gene (reference sequence). The V end was cut by 2 bases, the J end by 1 base, with 10 bases between. The chain's CDR3 is CASSLSKGGTDTQYF. As DNA, the CDR3 is TGTGCCAGCAGCTTAAGCAAAGGAGGCACAGATACGCAGTATTTT.

This chain uses TRBV5-1 with TRBJ2-3, with a tentative D call TRBD1 (6 bases). Germline values: CDR1 SGHRS, CDR2 YFSETQ. This CDR3 contains 17 residues. V gave up 0 bases and J gave up 3 bases, with 17 bases separating them. DNA for the CDR3: TGCGCCAGCAGCTTGGAACTTAGGGGAACAGGGACAGATACGCAGTATTTT. Protein sequence: CASSLELRGTGTDTQYF.

The chain has TRBV5-1 and TRBJ1-1, with D possibly matching TRBD1 (5 bases). V lost 0 bases and J lost 5, with 5 bases in between. Germline V lookup: CDR1 SGHRS, CDR2 YFSETQ. The CDR3 has 12 amino acids. DNA of the CDR3: TGCGCCAGCAGCTTGGAGGGGACTGAAGCTTTCTTT. Translated, it gives CASSLEGTEAFF.

This chain uses TRBV12-5 with TRBJ2-1; 12 bases align to TRBD2. Germline V gene data show CDR1 as LGHNT and CDR2 as FRNRAP. Germline trimming cut 5 bases from V and 0 bases from J; bases unmatched to any gene: 11. The CDR3 has 19 residues. The DNA of the CDR3 is TGTGCTAGTGGTCCCCCCCTAGCGGGGGGGGTAAGCTCCTACAATGAGCAGTTCTTC. It translates to CASGPPLAGGVSSYNEQFF.

This chain joins TRBV20-1 and TRBJ2-7, with TRBD2 matching 11 bases. Losses at the gene ends were 3 bases for V and 7 bases for J; bases not matched to a gene: 11. The germline gives CDR1 DFQATT, CDR2 SNEGSKA (reference sequence). This CDR3 region has 15 residues. In DNA form, the CDR3 reads TGCAGTGCTAGTCGATCTAGCGGGGGGCCAGGGGAGCAGTACTTC. Translation: CSASRSSGGPGEQYF.

The DNA for the CDR3 is TGTGCCAGCAGTGAATATGTTGGTACAGCCTTTAATGAAAAACTGTTTTTT. Translation: CASSEYVGTAFNEKLFF. V gene TRBV25-1 combines with J gene TRBJ1-4, with D unresolved. The CDR3 loop spans 17 amino acids. The V gene's germline CDR1 is MGHDK and CDR2 SYGVNS. The germline V and J ends were trimmed by 0 bases and 4 bases, with 15 bases remaining between them.

The chain recombines TRBV5-6 with TRBJ1-6; D remains ambiguous. The CDR3 totals 14 residues. Germline V CDR1 and CDR2: SGHDT, YYEEEE. The V end lost 0 bases, the J end lost 7 bases, and 8 bases lay between the germline ends. CDR3 DNA sequence: TGTGCCAGCAGCTTGGCAGGTGACAATTCACCCCTCCACTTT. Translation: CASSLAGDNSPLHF.

This clone was observed a handful of times. The chain is built from TRBV28 and TRBJ1-6, with no clear D. The germline V gene encodes CDR1 MDHEN and CDR2 SYDVKM. This CDR3 has 14 amino acids. Trimming shortened V by 8 bases and J by 1 base, and 9 bases separated the two germline ends. The CDR3 nucleotides are TGTGCCAGCGTGAGGGAATCCTATAATTCACCCCTCCACTTT. This gives the protein CASVRESYNSPLHF. The full variable domain, completed using reference TRBV28 and TRBJ1-6, is DVKVTQSSRYLVKRTGEKVFLECVQDMDHENMFWYRQDPGLGLRLIYFSYDVKMKEKGDIPEGYSVSREKKERFSLILESASTNQTSMYLCASVRESYNSPLHFGNGTRLTVT.